This T cell receptor beta chain was retrieved from a study of blood T cells in healthy people across ages. Findings and caveats of the study: Older age coincided with a roughly linear decline in TCR beta diversity per million T cells.

PCR was performed a second time for 7 to 11 cycles using a sample-barcoded 5' primer and a J-beta primer mix. TCRdb re-called the 5' RACE reads with MiXCR, one entry per CDR3 protein. The sample contains about 620,000 distinct CDR3 sequences, about 51% of which appear only once. The CDR3 runs 15 residues. J lost 3 bases, V lost 4 bases, and 8 bases had no gene match. This clonotype was seen just once. The target antigen is unknown. Donors were healthy Caucasian individuals from Russia aged roughly 6 to 95. The draw of peripheral blood yielded about 10 milliliters from each donor. The sample was blood. This clonotype originated in a woman older than 75 in good health. The rearrangement links TRBV12-3 or TRBV12-4 to TRBJ1-1; 7 bases align to TRBD1. This CDR3 is CASSSRDRSDTEAFF. CDR3 nucleotide sequence: TGTGCCAGCAGTTCTAGGGACAGATCGGACACTGAAGCTTTCTTT.